These 23 T cell receptor beta chains were sequenced from one sample in a study of T-cell memory formation after mild COVID-19. TCRdb reprocessed the 5' RACE reads with MiXCR, giving one entry per CDR3 protein. Of a few hundred thousand distinct CDR3 sequences listed, roughly 17% are singletons. Sequencing was performed on PBMCs or a T cell subset sorted from them (not recorded which). These receptors came from a man aged 18 to 35 who had mild COVID-19 (a few samples of this study predate the infection). Cell type and time point are not known.

This clonotype has only a few counts. The rearrangement links TRBV6-1 to TRBJ1-1, with TRBD1 matching 9 bases. J was trimmed by 4 bases and V by 7 bases; bases with no gene match: 7. In germline, CDR1 is MNHNS, CDR2 SASEGT. The CDR3 runs 14 residues. CDR3 amino acids: CASILGTGLTEAFF. The CDR3, as DNA: TGTGCCAGCATCCTCGGGACAGGGCTCACTGAAGCTTTCTTT.

This chain links TRBV7-9 with TRBJ1-1; 7 bases map to TRBD1. The CDR3 sequence is 14 residues long. CDR1 and CDR2 from the germline V gene are SEHNR and FQNEAQ (reference sequence). Germline trimming cut 2 bases from V and 7 bases from J; bases unmatched to any gene: 7. CDR3 DNA: TGTGCCAGCAGCTTAAGGGGGCGCAAGGGTGAAGCTTTCTTT. This gives the protein CASSLRGRKGEAFF.

CDR3 sequence reads: CASSHRRQGYTEAFF. CDR3 nucleotides: TGTGCCAGCAGTCATCGCCGACAGGGATACACTGAAGCTTTCTTT. The gene calls are TRBV5-6 and TRBJ1-1, with 7 bases lining up with TRBD1. The V gene's germline CDR1 is SGHDT and CDR2 YYEEEE. With V trimmed by 5 bases and J by 3 bases, 10 bases remained unmatched. CDR3 size: 15 residues.

The V gene is TRBV20-1, the J gene TRBJ2-1; TRBD2 matches at 9 bases. The V gene's germline CDR1 is DFQATT and CDR2 SNEGSKA (reference sequence). This CDR3 contains 13 residues. Losses at the gene ends were 4 bases for V and 8 bases for J; bases not matched to a gene: 6. The DNA of the CDR3 is TGCAGTGCTACTAGCGGGGCGCGTGATGAGCAGTTCTTC. As protein: CSATSGARDEQFF.

In this sample, this clonotype turned up a few times. The chain uses TRBV5-6 and TRBJ2-5; no firm D call. Germline V gene sequence: CDR1 SGHDT, CDR2 YYEEEE. Trimming pared 4 bases from V and 1 base from J, leaving 8 bases between. The CDR3 sequence is 13 residues long. CDR3 sequence: CASSRAFQETQYF. CDR3 nucleotides: TGTGCCAGCAGCAGGGCTTTCCAAGAGACCCAGTACTTC.

This chain links TRBV7-9 with TRBJ2-7; 7 bases line up with TRBD1. The length of the CDR3 is 13 residues. Germline V gene sequence: CDR1 SEHNR, CDR2 FQNEAQ (reference sequence). V trimming: 5 bases; J trimming: 3 bases; junction bases outside the gene matches: 4. CDR3 sequence (DNA): TGTGCCAGCAGCCCCCGGACAGGCTACGAGCAGTACGTC. Its translation is CASSPRTGYEQYV.

This clonotype has a handful of counts. The genes are TRBV5-1 and TRBJ2-1; D unclear. This CDR3 has 13 amino acids. Germline V gene lookup returns CDR1 SGHRS and CDR2 YFSETQ. The V gene lost 4 bases and the J gene lost 10 bases, with 15 bases spanning the gap. CDR3 DNA sequence: TGCGCCAGCAGCCGGACGGGCCTCGGGGAGCAGTTCTTC. This gives the protein CASSRTGLGEQFF.

The V and J genes are TRBV5-1 and TRBJ2-5; the D gene is possibly TRBD1 (5 bases). V was trimmed by 4 bases and J by 1 base, leaving 11 bases between them. The CDR3 sequence is 14 residues long. Germline values: CDR1 SGHRS, CDR2 YFSETQ. The CDR3 spells CASSLQEVQETQYF. As DNA, the CDR3 is TGCGCCAGCAGCCTACAGGAAGTCCAAGAGACCCAGTACTTC.

J is TRBJ2-3 and V is TRBV5-6; the match to TRBD2 covers 13 bases. The CDR3 sequence is 17 residues long. Trimming took 3 bases from V and 1 from J; bases not matched to a gene: 5. CDR1 is SGHDT and CDR2 is YYEEEE in the germline V gene. As DNA, the CDR3 is TGTGCCAGCAGCTCGGCCGGGACTAGCGGGGGCACAGATACGCAGTATTTT. Encoded protein: CASSSAGTSGGTDTQYF.

The genes are TRBV6-5 and TRBJ1-1; no definite D call. The CDR3 sequence is 14 residues long. Germline V CDR1 and CDR2: MNHEY, SVGAGI. V shed 0 bases and J shed 1 base, with 6 bases lying between them. CDR3 nucleotide sequence: TGTGCCAGCAGTTACTCACGGGAGAACACTGAAGCTTTCTTT. It specifies CASSYSRENTEAFF.

The CDR3 DNA is TGTGCCAGCAGTTACTCGGCCAGGGAGGCCGAGCAGTACTTC. Amino acid sequence: CASSYSAREAEQYF. The rearrangement links TRBV6-6 to TRBJ2-7; maybe TRBD2 (6 bases). CDR1 and CDR2 from the germline V gene are MNHNY and SVGAGI (reference sequence). V was shortened by 0 bases and J by 6 bases, with 12 bases between the two germline ends. The CDR3 is 14 residues long.

The chain combines TRBV6-4 with TRBJ2-1, with TRBD1 identical over 7 bases. The V gene end was trimmed by 0 bases and the J gene end by 6 bases; junction bases not matched to a gene: 2. This CDR3 has 14 residues. The germline gives CDR1 MRHNA, CDR2 SNTAGT. CDR3 sequence reads: CASSDSPGGNEQFF. In DNA form, the CDR3 reads TGTGCCAGCAGTGACTCCCCAGGGGGCAATGAGCAGTTCTTC.

A few counts support this clonotype. The J gene is TRBJ2-3, the V gene TRBV7-9, with 7 bases that match TRBD1. Germline CDR1 is SEHNR and CDR2 is FQNEAQ (reference sequence). With V trimmed by 1 base and J by 1 base, 2 bases remained unmatched. The CDR3 consists of 15 residues. The CDR3 reads CASSLEGTGTDTQYF. The CDR3 coding sequence is TGTGCCAGCAGCTTAGAGGGGACAGGCACAGATACGCAGTATTTT. Full variable domain (outside the CDR3, taken from reference TRBV7-9 and TRBJ2-3): DTGVSQNPRHKITKRGQNVTFRCDPISEHNRLYWYRQTLGQGPEFLTYFQNEAQLEKSRLLSDRFSAERPKGSFSTLEIQRTEQGDSAMYLCASSLEGTGTDTQYFGPGTRLTVL.

The V and J genes are TRBV12-3 or TRBV12-4 and TRBJ2-5; D not certain. V shed 2 bases and J shed 4 bases, with 11 bases lying between them. CDR3 length: 14 residues. The CDR3 sequence is CASSLFQLGETQYF. CDR3 in DNA: TGTGCCAGCAGTTTATTTCAGCTGGGAGAGACCCAGTACTTC.

Ten or more counts support this clonotype. The rearrangement joins TRBV11-2 to TRBJ2-1; possible D gene TRBD2, 6 bases. V was pared by 8 bases and J by 6 bases, with 14 bases between. Germline V lookup: CDR1 SGHAT, CDR2 FQNNGV. CDR3 length: 13 residues. The CDR3 loop is CASLRGSGNEQFF. The CDR3 coding sequence is TGTGCCAGCCTGCGGGGATCGGGCAATGAGCAGTTCTTC.

The V gene is TRBV12-5, the J gene TRBJ2-5; 8 nucleotides match TRBD2. From germline, CDR1 is LGHNT and CDR2 FRNRAP. Unmatched junction bases numbered 5, after V lost 5 bases and J lost 6 bases. The CDR3 spans 13 residues. CDR3 sequence: CASGPGGGKTQYF. The CDR3 DNA sequence: TGTGCTAGTGGTCCCGGGGGGGGAAAGACCCAGTACTTC.

The V gene is TRBV6-5, the J gene TRBJ2-3, with 7 nucleotides matching TRBD1. With V trimmed by 5 bases and J by 0 bases, 11 bases remained unmatched. The CDR3 is made up of 17 amino acids. The germline V gene encodes CDR1 MNHEY and CDR2 SVGAGI. CDR3 DNA sequence: TGTGCCAGCAGTCTAATCCGCGGACAGGATAGCACAGATACGCAGTATTTT. Translation gives CASSLIRGQDSTDTQYF.

The chain links TRBV29-1 to TRBJ2-5; D not certain. The CDR3 extends over 11 amino acids. Trimming removed 7 bases at V and 7 bases at J, with 13 bases between. CDR1 and CDR2 from the germline V gene are SQVTM and ANQGSEA. This CDR3 is CSAWALTTQYF. CDR3 DNA sequence: TGCAGCGCGTGGGCTCTGACGACCCAGTACTTC.

This chain joins TRBV25-1 and TRBJ1-3, with TRBD1 matching 7 bases. V lost 8 bases to trimming and J lost 8 bases; unmatched junction nucleotides: 3. The CDR3 totals 11 residues. Per the germline V gene, CDR1 is MGHDK and CDR2 is SYGVNS. The CDR3 region has the DNA TGTGCCAGCCGACAGGGCGACACCATATATTTT. Encoded protein: CASRQGDTIYF. Filled out from reference TRBV25-1 and TRBJ1-3, the complete variable domain reads EADIYQTPRYLVIGTGKKITLECSQTMGHDKMYWYQQDPGMELHLIHYSYGVNSTEKGDLSSESTVSRIRTEHFPLTLESARPSHTSQYLCASRQGDTIYFGEGSWLTVV.

This clonotype turned up a few times. The chain links TRBV6-6 to TRBJ2-7, with no clear D. Per germline, CDR1 MNHNY and CDR2 SVGAGI (reference sequence). Trimming left V 5 bases short and J 3 bases short, with 11 bases between. This CDR3 contains 13 residues. CDR3 nucleotide sequence: TGTGCCAGCAGTCCCATTCCGGTCTACGAGCAGTACGTC. This codes for CASSPIPVYEQYV.

Many counts were recorded for this clonotype. The rearrangement uses TRBV7-6 and TRBJ1-2; TRBD1 aligns across 7 bases. Germline lookup yields CDR1 SGHVS and CDR2 FNYEAQ. V dropped 5 bases and J dropped 4; count of bases not matched to a gene: 7. The CDR3 sequence is 14 residues long. CDR3 coding DNA: TGTGCCAGCAGCCCGGCAGGGGGAGGCTATGGCTACACCTTC. It is translated as CASSPAGGGYGYTF. Looking up the rest from reference TRBV7-6 and TRBJ1-2 gives the full variable domain: GAGVSQSPRYKVTKRGQDVALRCDPISGHVSLYWYRQALGQGPEFLTYFNYEAQQDKSGLPNDRFSAERPEGSISTLTIQRTEQRDSAMYRCASSPAGGGYGYTFGSGTRLTVV.

This clonotype was seen a handful of times. The chain links TRBV10-3 to TRBJ2-7; 9 nucleotides line up with TRBD1. Trimming at V came to 10 bases and at J to 2 bases, leaving 12 bases not matched to a gene. CDR3 length: 15 amino acids. Germline values: CDR1 ENHRY, CDR2 SYGVKD. CDR3 DNA: TGTGCCACCCACATGGGACAGGGAATAGCCTACGAGCAGTACTTC. Its translation: CATHMGQGIAYEQYF.

The chain has TRBV6-6 and TRBJ1-2; D possibly corresponds to TRBD1 (6 bases). V dropped 5 bases and J dropped 4 bases, with 11 bases sitting between them. Germline V lookup: CDR1 MNHNY, CDR2 SVGAGI (reference sequence). The CDR3 runs to 13 residues. The CDR3 region is CASSHRQAYGYTF. The CDR3 DNA follows: TGTGCCAGCAGTCACCGACAGGCCTATGGCTACACCTTC.